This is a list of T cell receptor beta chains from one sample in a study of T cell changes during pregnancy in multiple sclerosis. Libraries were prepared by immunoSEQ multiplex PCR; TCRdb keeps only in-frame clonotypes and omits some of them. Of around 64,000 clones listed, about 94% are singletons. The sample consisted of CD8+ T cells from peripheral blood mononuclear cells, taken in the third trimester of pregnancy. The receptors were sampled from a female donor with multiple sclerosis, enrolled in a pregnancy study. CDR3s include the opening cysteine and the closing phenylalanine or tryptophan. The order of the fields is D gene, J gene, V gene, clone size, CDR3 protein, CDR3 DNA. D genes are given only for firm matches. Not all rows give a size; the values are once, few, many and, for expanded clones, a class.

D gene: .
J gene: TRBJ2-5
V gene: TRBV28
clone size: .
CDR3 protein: CASSRRGGETQYF
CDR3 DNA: TGTGCCAGCAGCCGAAGAGGGGGAGAGACCCAGTACTTC

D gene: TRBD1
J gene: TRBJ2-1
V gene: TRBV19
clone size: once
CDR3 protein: CASSLGTGNEQFF
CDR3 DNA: TGTGCCAGTAGTCTCGGGACAGGTAATGAGCAGTTCTTC

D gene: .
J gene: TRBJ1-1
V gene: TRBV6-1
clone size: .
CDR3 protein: CASSVQGRAEAFF
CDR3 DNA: TGTGCCAGCAGTGTACAGGGAAGAGCTGAAGCTTTCTTT

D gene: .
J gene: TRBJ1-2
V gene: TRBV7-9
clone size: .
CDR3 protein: CASSAQGREDYGYTF
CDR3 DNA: TGTGCCAGCAGCGCCCAGGGCAGGGAGGACTATGGCTACACCTTC

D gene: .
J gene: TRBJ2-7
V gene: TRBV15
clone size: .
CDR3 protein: CATSGGGTSYEQYF
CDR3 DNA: TGTGCCACCAGCGGCGGGGGCACTTCCTACGAGCAGTACTTC

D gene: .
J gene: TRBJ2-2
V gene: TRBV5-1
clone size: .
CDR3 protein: CASSSTGIANTGELFF
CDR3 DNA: TGCGCCAGCAGCTCGACAGGTATCGCGAACACCGGGGAGCTGTTTTTT

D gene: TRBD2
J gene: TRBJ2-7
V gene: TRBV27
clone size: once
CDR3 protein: CASSLSYGGRVYEQYF
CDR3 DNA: TGTGCCAGCAGTTTATCCTATGGCGGGAGGGTCTACGAGCAGTACTTC

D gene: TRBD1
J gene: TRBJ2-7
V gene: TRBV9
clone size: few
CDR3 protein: CASSVDSGQAYEQYF
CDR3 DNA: TGTGCCAGCAGCGTGGATTCGGGACAGGCCTACGAGCAGTACTTC

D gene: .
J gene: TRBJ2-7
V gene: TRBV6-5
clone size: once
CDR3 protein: CASSYGEGYEQYF
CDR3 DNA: TGTGCCAGCAGTTACGGTGAGGGCTACGAGCAGTACTTC

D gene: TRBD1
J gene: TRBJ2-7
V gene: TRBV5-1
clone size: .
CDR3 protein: CASSLGSPGTGEYEQYF
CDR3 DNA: TGCGCCAGCAGCTTGGGATCCCCGGGGACAGGAGAATACGAGCAGTACTTC

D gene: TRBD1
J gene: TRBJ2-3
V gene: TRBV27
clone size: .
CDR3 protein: CASSQQGARDTQYF
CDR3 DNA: TGTGCCAGCAGTCAACAGGGGGCTCGGGATACGCAGTATTTT

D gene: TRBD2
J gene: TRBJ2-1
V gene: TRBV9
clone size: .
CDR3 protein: CASSVGASGSGEEQFF
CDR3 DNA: TGTGCCAGCAGCGTAGGAGCTAGCGGGAGTGGGGAAGAGCAGTTCTTC

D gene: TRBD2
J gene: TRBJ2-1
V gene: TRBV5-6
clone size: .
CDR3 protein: CASREGLAGWGDEQFF
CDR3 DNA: TGTGCCAGCAGGGAGGGACTAGCGGGATGGGGCGATGAGCAGTTCTTC

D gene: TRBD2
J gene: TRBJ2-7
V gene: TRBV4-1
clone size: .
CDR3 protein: CASSQATGGPSSYEQYF
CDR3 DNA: TGCGCCAGCAGCCAAGCTACGGGAGGGCCCTCCTCCTACGAGCAGTACTTC

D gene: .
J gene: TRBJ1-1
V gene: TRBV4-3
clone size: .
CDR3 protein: CASSQVWVGRRTEAFF
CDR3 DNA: TGCGCCAGCAGCCAAGTATGGGTAGGGAGGAGGACTGAAGCTTTCTTT

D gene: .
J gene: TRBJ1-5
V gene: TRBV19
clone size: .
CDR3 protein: CASRGGNQPQHF
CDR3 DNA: TGTGCCAGCAGAGGAGGAAATCAGCCCCAGCATTTT

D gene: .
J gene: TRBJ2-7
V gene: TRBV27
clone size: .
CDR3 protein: CASSFSPAYEQYF
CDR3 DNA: TGTGCCAGCAGTTTTTCCCCAGCCTACGAGCAGTACTTC

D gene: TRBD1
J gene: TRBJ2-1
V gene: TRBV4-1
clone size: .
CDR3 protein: CASSQSQGVPYNEQFF
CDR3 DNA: TGCGCCAGCAGCCAATCCCAGGGGGTCCCATACAATGAGCAGTTCTTC

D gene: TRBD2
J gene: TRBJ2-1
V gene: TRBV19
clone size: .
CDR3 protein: CASSTLPGLAGVDEQFF
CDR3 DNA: TGTGCCAGTAGCACTCTTCCGGGACTAGCGGGAGTGGATGAGCAGTTCTTC

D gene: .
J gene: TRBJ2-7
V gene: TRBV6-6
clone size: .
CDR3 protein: CASSYSGTSSLHEQYF
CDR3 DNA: TGTGCCAGCAGTTACTCTGGGACTTCCAGTCTCCACGAGCAGTACTTC

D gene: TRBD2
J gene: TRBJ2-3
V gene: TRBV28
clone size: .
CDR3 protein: CASSSGLAGTDTQYF
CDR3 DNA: TGTGCCAGCAGTTCCGGACTAGCGGGGACAGATACGCAGTATTTT

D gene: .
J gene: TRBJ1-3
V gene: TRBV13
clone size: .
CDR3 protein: CASSRISGNTIYF
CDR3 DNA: TGTGCCAGCAGCCGTATTTCTGGAAACACCATATATTTT

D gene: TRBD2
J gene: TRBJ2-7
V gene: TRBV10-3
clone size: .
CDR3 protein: CAISEGLVEYEQYF
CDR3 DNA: TGTGCCATCAGTGAGGGACTAGTGGAGTACGAGCAGTACTTC

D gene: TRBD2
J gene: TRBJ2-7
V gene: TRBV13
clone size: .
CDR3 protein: CASSPRVAGGYEQYF
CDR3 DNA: TGTGCCAGCAGCCCCCGCGTTGCGGGGGGTTACGAGCAGTACTTC

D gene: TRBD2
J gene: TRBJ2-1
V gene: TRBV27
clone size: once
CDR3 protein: CASSLSSGGYNEQFF
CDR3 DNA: TGTGCCAGCAGTTTATCTAGCGGGGGTTACAATGAGCAGTTCTTC